The 2 T cell receptor beta chains listed next were all sequenced from one sample in a study of blood T cells in healthy people across ages (dated by TCRdb to the mid-2010s). Library preparation was by 5' RACE. TCRdb names Illumina HiSeq 2500 as the instrument used. A second PCR of 7 to 11 cycles was run with a J-beta primer mix and a sample-barcoded 5' primer. TCRdb handled the public reads itself, with Q25 trimming in fastp and clone calling in MiXCR, and kept productive beta chains. Rows are combined by CDR3 protein, so each entry shows the most common genes and DNA. The sample table contains about 400,000 distinct CDR3 sequences; only one count was recorded for roughly half of them. Of the sample, 51% is held by the ten largest clones. Sequencing was carried out using blood. The source is a man aged 55 to 69 in good health.

The CDR3 DNA is TGTGCCAGCAGTGATCTCGGGTATGAGCAGTTCTTC. Translated, it gives CASSDLGYEQFF. The V call is TRBV6-1, the J call TRBJ2-1; D is undetermined. Germline V gives CDR1 MNHNS, CDR2 SASEGT. V shed 3 bases and J shed 8 bases, with 8 bases lying between them. This CDR3 is 12 amino acids long.

V and J are TRBV10-3 and TRBJ2-7, with no clear D. The CDR3 has 15 amino acids. Per the germline V gene, CDR1 is ENHRY and CDR2 is SYGVKD. The ends were cut back, 1 base at V and 0 bases at J, with 10 bases in the middle. The CDR3 region is CAISEWAPRSYEQYF. Written as DNA, the CDR3 is TGTGCCATCAGTGAGTGGGCCCCTCGCTCCTACGAGCAGTACTTC.